What follows are 29 T cell receptor beta chains derived from one specimen sequenced in a study of shared clonotypes between healthy human individuals. Sequencing used immunoSEQ multiplex PCR; TCRdb keeps in-frame clones, though not all of them. The sample contains 2.3 million or so clones, 90% to 95% of which appear only once. The sequenced material came from naive CD4+ T cells from PBMCs. Subset described: CD45RA+ positively selected. The receptors here all came from a man between 18 and 35 years old in good health. Some clones in this sample may be carry-over from other donors' samples.

The chain has TRBV6-1 and TRBJ2-7; D remains unclear. The germline V gene encodes CDR1 MNHNS and CDR2 SASEGT. Trimming took 2 bases from V and 0 from J, leaving 5 bases between them. The CDR3 has 13 residues. CDR3 in amino acids: CASSERLSYEQYF. The CDR3 DNA is TGTGCCAGCAGTGAACGACTCTCCTACGAGCAGTACTTC.

The genes are TRBV7-3 and TRBJ2-1, with a weak D call TRBD2 (5 bases). V was clipped by 4 bases and J by 3 bases, with 10 bases between them. Looked up from germline, CDR1 is SGHTA and CDR2 is FQGTGA. The CDR3 spans 14 residues. This CDR3 reads CASSSYGDYNEQFF. The DNA of the CDR3 is TGTGCCAGCAGCTCTTACGGGGACTACAATGAGCAGTTCTTC. Full variable domain (missing parts from reference TRBV7-3 and TRBJ2-1): GAGVSQTPSNKVTEKGKYVELRCDPISGHTALYWYRQSLGQGPEFLIYFQGTGAADDSGLPNDRFFAVRPEGSVSTLKIQRTERGDSAVYLCASSSYGDYNEQFFGPGTRLTVL.

The V gene is TRBV9, the J gene TRBJ2-5, with TRBD2 matching 11 bases. CDR3 length equals 17 residues. Germline trimming cut 0 bases from V and 0 bases from J; bases unmatched to any gene: 4. The germline V gene has CDR1 SGDLS and CDR2 YYNGEE. The CDR3 region has the DNA TGTGCCAGCAGCGTAGCACTAGCGGGAGAGTACCAAGAGACCCAGTACTTC. Its protein product is CASSVALAGEYQETQYF.

The chain has TRBV5-1 and TRBJ1-2; D is unresolved. Trimming took 4 bases from V and 0 from J, leaving 7 bases between them. Germline lookup yields CDR1 SGHRS and CDR2 YFSETQ. This CDR3 has 13 residues. The CDR3 DNA sequence: TGCGCCAGCAGCCCGGGTTCTAACTATGGCTACACCTTC. Its protein product is CASSPGSNYGYTF.

The chain employs TRBV6-6 and TRBJ1-1; D is ambiguous. This CDR3 is 12 amino acids long. The germline CDR1 and CDR2 sequences are MNHNY and SVGAGI (reference sequence). V dropped 7 bases and J dropped 2 bases, with 8 bases sitting between them. CDR3 amino acids: CASTRSNTEAFF. The CDR3 DNA follows: TGTGCCAGCACCCGGTCCAACACTGAAGCTTTCTTT.

This chain joins TRBV7-2 and TRBJ2-5; 11 bases map to TRBD2. CDR3 size: 15 residues. J was trimmed by 4 bases and V by 0 bases; bases with no gene match: 1. The germline CDR1 and CDR2 sequences are SGHTA and FQGNSA. The CDR3 DNA reads TGTGCCAGCAGCTTAGCACTAGCGGGAGCAGAGACCCAGTACTTC. This translates into CASSLALAGAETQYF. Variable domain in full (rest from reference TRBV7-2 and TRBJ2-5): GAGVSQSPSNKVTEKGKDVELRCDPISGHTALYWYRQSLGQGLEFLIYFQGNSAPDKSGLPSDRFSAERTGGSVSTLTIQRTQQEDSAVYLCASSLALAGAETQYFGPGTRLLVL.

In regard to this clone: The identical CDR3 is also encoded by other nucleotide sequences in the sample. The chain uses TRBV27 and TRBJ2-7, with D unresolved. This CDR3 is 13 amino acids long. The germline V gene encodes CDR1 MNHEY and CDR2 SMNVEV (reference sequence). Deletions cut 3 bases from V and 2 bases from J, with 8 bases between. As DNA, the CDR3 is TGTGCCAGCAGTTTGGGCAGAGCCTACGAGCAGTACTTC. This translates into CASSLGRAYEQYF.

This clone occurred once. The V call is TRBV28, the J call TRBJ2-6; D call uncertain. This CDR3 has 15 residues. V gave up 6 bases and J gave up 0 bases, with 9 bases separating them. Germline V lookup: CDR1 MDHEN, CDR2 SYDVKM. The CDR3 loop reads CASSPEFSGANVLTF. For the CDR3, the DNA is TGTGCCAGCAGCCCCGAGTTCTCTGGGGCCAACGTCCTGACTTTC.

The rearrangement uses TRBV5-1 and TRBJ1-1; TRBD1 might be the D (5 bases). The V end was cut by 4 bases, the J end by 6 bases, with 16 bases between. The length of the CDR3 is 14 residues. Germline V gene sequence: CDR1 SGHRS, CDR2 YFSETQ. CDR3 nucleotides: TGCGCCAGCAGCGTCCAGGGAGGTGAGTCTGAAGCTTTCTTT. Translated, it gives CASSVQGGESEAFF.

A few counts support this clone. The gene calls are TRBV6-1 and TRBJ1-5, with TRBD1 as a possible D gene (5 bases). The V and J ends lost 3 bases and 7 bases respectively, with 13 bases between them. From germline, CDR1 is MNHNS and CDR2 SASEGT. The CDR3 has 14 amino acids. CDR3 protein: CASSDLTAGQPQHF. CDR3 in DNA: TGTGCCAGCAGTGACCTGACAGCGGGACAGCCCCAGCATTTT.

The chain combines TRBV4-2 with TRBJ2-7; D may be TRBD2 (6 bases). The germline V gene has CDR1 LGHNA and CDR2 YNFKEQ. The CDR3 contains 14 residues. The V end was cut by 1 base, the J end by 4 bases, with 11 bases between. The CDR3 region has the DNA TGTGCCAGCAGCCAAGGGGGGGACTTTTACGAGCAGTACTTC. Its protein product is CASSQGGDFYEQYF.

The J gene is TRBJ2-7, the V gene TRBV10-3; 12 bases line up with TRBD2. V dropped 2 bases and J dropped 2; count of bases not matched to a gene: 10. Germline CDR1 is ENHRY and CDR2 is SYGVKD. The CDR3 has 18 amino acids. The CDR3 sequence: CAISELLASGRAAYEQYF. The DNA of the CDR3 is TGTGCCATCAGTGAGCTCCTGGCTAGCGGGAGGGCCGCCTACGAGCAGTACTTC.

This sequence joins TRBV2 and TRBJ1-5; a weak D match, TRBD1 (5 bases). The germline V gene encodes CDR1 SNHLY and CDR2 FYNNEI. Trimming shortened V by 6 bases and J by 6 bases, and 12 bases separated the two germline ends. The CDR3 runs 13 residues. In nucleotides, the CDR3 is TGTGCCAGCAGAAAGGGACCGAGTCAGCCCCAGCATTTT. It encodes CASRKGPSQPQHF.

The chain recombines TRBV6-5 with TRBJ2-7, with 11 bases that match TRBD1. The CDR3 covers 14 residues. Germline loops: CDR1 MNHEY, CDR2 SVGAGI. V dropped 5 bases and J dropped 6; count of bases not matched to a gene: 6. In DNA, the CDR3 is TGTGCCAGCAGTACGGACAGGGGGCGAGTCGAGCAGTACTTC. Its translation: CASSTDRGRVEQYF.

This sequence joins TRBV6-6 and TRBJ2-2; no clear D gene. In germline, CDR1 is MNHNY, CDR2 SVGAGI (reference sequence). Trimming cost V 2 bases and J 6 bases, with 7 bases left between them. The CDR3 is 13 residues long. This CDR3 is CASSYALPGELFF. The CDR3 DNA follows: TGTGCCAGCAGTTACGCCCTCCCCGGGGAGCTGTTTTTT.

The chain couples TRBV5-1 to TRBJ2-7; 8 positions match TRBD1. Germline-derived CDR1 and CDR2 are SGHRS and YFSETQ. V gave up 3 bases and J gave up 0 bases; unmatched junction bases: 8. The CDR3 contains 16 residues. The CDR3: CASSSQGAGVSYEQYF. CDR3 DNA: TGCGCCAGCAGCTCCCAGGGGGCAGGAGTCTCCTACGAGCAGTACTTC.

This sequence joins TRBV5-4 and TRBJ2-7, with D perhaps TRBD1 (5 bases). The CDR3 contains 15 residues. V lost 6 bases and J 3 bases, leaving 19 bases between the germline ends. The germline CDR1 and CDR2 sequences are SGHNT and YYREEE (reference sequence). The CDR3 protein is CASTRKAGNSYEQYF. As DNA, the CDR3 is TGTGCCAGCACCCGGAAGGCAGGGAACAGCTACGAGCAGTACTTC.

The rearrangement joins TRBV27 to TRBJ1-3; D remains unclear. Germline assignment: CDR1 MNHEY and CDR2 SMNVEV (reference sequence). The CDR3 length is 13 residues. Trimming left V 4 bases short and J 8 bases short, with 12 bases between. As DNA, the CDR3 is TGTGCCAGCAGTTCCCACTCACTAGACACCATATATTTT. Protein: CASSSHSLDTIYF.

The chain employs TRBV9 and TRBJ2-7; D perhaps matches TRBD2 (6 bases). The germline V gene encodes CDR1 SGDLS and CDR2 YYNGEE. V lost 0 bases and J 2 bases, leaving 15 bases between the germline ends. This CDR3 region has 16 residues. The DNA for the CDR3 is TGTGCCAGCAGCGTAGACGGCGGGACGGACGCCTACGAGCAGTACTTC. It encodes CASSVDGGTDAYEQYF.

V is TRBV5-1 and J is TRBJ2-1; 8 bases are shared with TRBD2. The J segment lost 7 bases and the V segment lost 4 bases, leaving 16 bases of the junction unmatched. The V gene's germline CDR1 is SGHRS and CDR2 YFSETQ. CDR3 length: 17 residues. For the CDR3, the DNA is TGCGCCAGCAGCCTGGGGGCCGGGACTAGGGGTGGAAATGAGCAGTTCTTC. This translates into CASSLGAGTRGGNEQFF. The variable domain in full, completed from reference TRBV5-1 and TRBJ2-1, reads KAGVTQTPRYLIKTRGQQVTLSCSPISGHRSVSWYQQTPGQGLQFLFEYFSETQRNKGNFPGRFSGRQFSNSRSEMNVSTLELGDSALYLCASSLGAGTRGGNEQFFGPGTRLTVL.

Of note for this clone: Other nucleotide sequences in the sample specify the same CDR3. This sequence joins TRBV6-5 and TRBJ1-1; TRBD1 agrees at 8 bases. CDR3 length: 14 residues. Losses at the gene ends were 6 bases for V and 1 base for J; bases not matched to a gene: 4. Germline V gene sequence: CDR1 MNHEY, CDR2 SVGAGI. CDR3 region: CASSRDRGNTEAFF. The CDR3 DNA follows: TGTGCCAGCAGCCGAGACAGGGGGAACACTGAAGCTTTCTTT.

This clone was seen just once. Other nucleotide sequences in the sample specify the same CDR3. This chain uses TRBV28 with TRBJ2-3; TRBD2 aligns across 7 bases. Trimming at V came to 6 bases and at J to 1 base, leaving 1 base not matched to a gene. CDR3 length: 13 amino acids. The germline V gene encodes CDR1 MDHEN and CDR2 SYDVKM. In nucleotides, the CDR3 is TGTGCCAGCAGCCGGGGGGGCACAGATACGCAGTATTTT. Its protein product is CASSRGGTDTQYF.

CDR3 loop: CASSLRTSGSTGELFF. CDR3 bases: TGCGCCAGCAGCTTACGGACTAGCGGGAGTACCGGGGAGCTGTTTTTT. This chain uses TRBV5-1 with TRBJ2-2, with 13 bases that match TRBD2. Per the germline V gene, CDR1 is SGHRS and CDR2 is YFSETQ. V was clipped by 2 bases and J by 5 bases; unmatched bases: 3. The CDR3 length is 16 residues. The variable domain in full, with the rest retrieved from reference TRBV5-1 and TRBJ2-2, is KAGVTQTPRYLIKTRGQQVTLSCSPISGHRSVSWYQQTPGQGLQFLFEYFSETQRNKGNFPGRFSGRQFSNSRSEMNVSTLELGDSALYLCASSLRTSGSTGELFFGEGSRLTVL.

This chain joins TRBV6-6 and TRBJ2-5; 9 bases line up with TRBD1. J was trimmed by 5 bases and V by 7 bases; bases with no gene match: 8. Germline V gives CDR1 MNHNY, CDR2 SVGAGI (reference sequence). The CDR3 runs to 14 residues. For the CDR3, the DNA is TGTGCCAGCACCAACAGGGGGCGGGTGGAGACCCAGTACTTC. It yields the protein CASTNRGRVETQYF.

The chain joins TRBV19 to TRBJ1-1; D not certain. V dropped 0 bases and J dropped 8 bases, with 10 bases sitting between them. CDR1 LNHDA and CDR2 SQIVND come from the germline V gene (reference sequence). CDR3 length: 13 residues. The CDR3 nucleotides are TGTGCCAGTAGTATAGACGGGCGGGGAGAAGCTTTCTTT. Translating it yields CASSIDGRGEAFF.

The chain carries TRBV30 and TRBJ1-1; D remains ambiguous. The germline gives CDR1 GTSNPN, CDR2 SVGIG (reference sequence). Trimming took off 4 bases at V and 0 bases at J, with 9 bases between the two ends. The CDR3 spans 13 residues. The CDR3 DNA reads TGTGCCTGGATTTCGTTCATGAACACTGAAGCTTTCTTT. This gives the protein CAWISFMNTEAFF.

This chain uses TRBV28 with TRBJ2-7; TRBD2 matches at 10 bases. Germline V gives CDR1 MDHEN, CDR2 SYDVKM. V gave up 4 bases and J gave up 1 base; unmatched junction bases: 4. The CDR3 length is 15 residues. The DNA for the CDR3 is TGTGCCAGCAGTTCGGTACTAGCGGGGTCCTACGAGCAGTACTTC. It translates to CASSSVLAGSYEQYF. Looking up the rest from reference TRBV28 and TRBJ2-7 gives the full variable domain: DVKVTQSSRYLVKRTGEKVFLECVQDMDHENMFWYRQDPGLGLRLIYFSYDVKMKEKGDIPEGYSVSREKKERFSLILESASTNQTSMYLCASSSVLAGSYEQYFGPGTRLTVT.

Concerning this clone itself: Distinct nucleotide sequences in the sample also encode this CDR3. The chain carries TRBV7-9 and TRBJ2-3; D tentatively reads TRBD1 or TRBD2 (5 bases each). Between the trimmed V and J ends, which lost 2 bases and 3 bases, there was a span of 9 bases. Germline-derived CDR1 and CDR2 are SEHNR and FQNEAQ (reference sequence). This CDR3 comprises 14 residues. CDR3: CASSLTGRTDTQYF. DNA for the CDR3: TGTGCCAGCAGCTTAACGGGGCGGACAGATACGCAGTATTTT.

The chain is built from TRBV27 and TRBJ1-6; 8 nucleotides line up with TRBD1. Per the germline V gene, CDR1 is MNHEY and CDR2 is SMNVEV (reference sequence). CDR3 length equals 16 residues. Trimming took 3 bases from V and 7 from J; bases not matched to a gene: 8. CDR3 amino acids: CASSFRQGARNSPLHF. The CDR3 DNA follows: TGTGCCAGCAGTTTCAGGCAGGGGGCGCGGAATTCACCCCTCCACTTT.